This T cell receptor (beta chain) was recorded in a study of OX40 agonist ivuxolimab in advanced cancers. Study in general: The dose of intravenous ivuxolimab that patients received every 2 weeks ranged from 0.01 to 10 mg/kg. Hepatocellular carcinoma, melanoma, renal cell or head and neck cancer affected the dose-escalation patients.

The CDR3 is made up of 14 amino acids. Germline CDR1 is MNHNS and CDR2 is SASEGT. V lost 7 bases to trimming and J lost 4 bases, with 16 bases between them. Baseline was the first blood sampling point, followed by cycle 4 day 1 and cycle 7 day 1. Sequenced by immunoSEQ multiplex PCR; TCRdb stores in-frame clones only, minus some. The table records around 77,000 clones, roughly 80% of them present only once. The sequence was obtained from an adult with an advanced solid tumor such as melanoma, head and neck, liver or kidney cancer. Sequencing used CD4+ or CD8+ T cells sorted from blood, obtained in a trial of the OX40 agonist ivuxolimab. The V and J genes are TRBV6-1 and TRBJ2-5; D is perhaps TRBD2 (5 bases). CDR3 amino acids: CASTEGDPGETQYF. The CDR3 DNA reads as TGTGCCAGCACCGAGGGAGACCCCGGAGAGACCCAGTACTTC.